Below are 15 T cell receptor beta chains sequenced from a single sample in a study of T cells in women clearing cervical HPV infection. Sequenced by immunoSEQ multiplex PCR; TCRdb stores in-frame clones only, minus some. The repertoire table contains roughly 40,000 clones. Sequencing was done on a sample of blood buffy coat. The receptors stem from a woman aged 18 to 75 with a cervical HPV16 infection that either progressed to CIN3+ or cleared (not recorded which).

Notes on this clone: The read is 3 residues too short to cover the CDR3 end, so that end is filled in from the germline J gene. The chain carries TRBV5-1 and TRBJ2-7; the D gene is possibly TRBD1 (5 bases). This CDR3 has 15 amino acids. Germline values: CDR1 SGHRS, CDR2 YFSETQ. V was trimmed by 0 bases and J by 4 bases, leaving 14 bases between them. The covered CDR3 bases are TGCGCCAGCAGCTTGGCAGCCGACAGAATATACGAG. The encoded protein is CASSLAADRIYE. The whole CDR3 sequence is CASSLAADRIYEQYF. Supplemented by reference TRBV5-1 and TRBJ2-7, the full variable domain reads KAGVTQTPRYLIKTRGQQVTLSCSPISGHRSVSWYQQTPGQGLQFLFEYFSETQRNKGNFPGRFSGRQFSNSRSEMNVSTLELGDSALYLCASSLAADRIYEQYFGPGTRLTVT.

To note about this clone: The CDR3 goes on 3 residues after the read ends, and that part is filled in from the germline J gene. The chain uses TRBV10-1 and TRBJ1-2; 11 bases are a match to TRBD1. CDR1 is WNHNN and CDR2 is SYGVQD in the germline V gene (reference sequence). Trimming took 5 bases from V and 4 from J; bases not matched to a gene: 3. The CDR3 runs 14 residues. The CDR3 region is CASSSGTGGYGYTF. The CDR3 bases that were read are TGCGCCAGCAGTTCTGGGACAGGGGGCTATGGC.

The CDR3 sequence is CASSPRGTYGYTF. The covered CDR3 bases are TGTGCCAGCAGTCCTCGGGGAACCTATGGC. The chain carries TRBV12-3 or TRBV12-4 and TRBJ1-2, with D hard to call. The read is 3 residues too short to cover the CDR3 end, so that end is filled in from the germline J gene. Deletions cut 5 bases from V and 4 bases from J, with 11 bases between. The CDR3 length is 13 residues.

In regard to this clone: The read ends 3 residues early relative to the CDR3; the germline J gene fills the gap. This rearrangement joins TRBV5-1 to TRBJ2-2; 13 nucleotides align to TRBD2. J gave up 5 bases and V 5 bases, and 3 bases lay outside the gene matches. The CDR3 contains 15 residues. Germline V gives CDR1 SGHRS, CDR2 YFSETQ. The CDR3 reads CASRPTSGGTGELFF. The sequenced CDR3 bases are TGCGCCAGCAGGCCGACTAGCGGGGGGACCGGGGAG. The whole variable domain, remainder taken from reference TRBV5-1 and TRBJ2-2, is KAGVTQTPRYLIKTRGQQVTLSCSPISGHRSVSWYQQTPGQGLQFLFEYFSETQRNKGNFPGRFSGRQFSNSRSEMNVSTLELGDSALYLCASRPTSGGTGELFFGEGSRLTVL.

Of note for this clone: The DNA ends 3 residues before the CDR3 does, and the rest of the CDR3 is filled in from the germline J gene. This sequence joins TRBV9 and TRBJ2-1; TRBD2 agrees at 10 bases. Unmatched junction bases numbered 6, after V lost 0 bases and J lost 3 bases. Germline-derived CDR1 and CDR2 are SGDLS and YYNGEE. The length of the CDR3 is 17 residues. The sequenced part of the CDR3 DNA is TGTGCCAGCAGCGTAGTGGCTAGCGGGGGTTTCTACAATGAG. Protein: CASSVVASGGFYNE. The entire CDR3 protein is CASSVVASGGFYNEQFF.

For this clone: The read comes to an end 3 residues before the CDR3 does, leaving the germline J gene to fill in the end. The chain recombines TRBV6-1 with TRBJ2-5, with 8 bases fitting TRBD1. V dropped 3 bases and J dropped 4; count of bases not matched to a gene: 4. The germline V gene encodes CDR1 MNHNS and CDR2 SASEGT. CDR3 length: 14 residues. This chain's CDR3 is CASSDHRGVETQYF. The DNA read from the CDR3 is TGTGCCAGCAGTGATCACAGGGGGGTAGAGACC.

This CDR3 reads CASRSKTGEAFF. The sequenced part of the CDR3 DNA is TGTGCCAGTAGATCTAAGACGGGGGAA. The chain uses TRBV19 and TRBJ1-1; D remains unclear. The read ends 3 residues before the CDR3 terminus; that terminus is restored from the germline J gene. CDR1 and CDR2 (germline): LNHDA, SQIVND (reference sequence). CDR3 length: 12 amino acids. The variable domain in full, completed from reference TRBV19 and TRBJ1-1, reads DGGITQSPKYLFRKEGQNVTLSCEQNLNHDAMYWYRQDPGQGLRLIYYSQIVNDFQKGDIAEGYSVSREKKESFPLTVTSAQKNPTAFYLCASRSKTGEAFFGQGTRLTVV.

Of note for this clone: Read data end 3 residues before the CDR3 end; the end is taken from the germline J gene. The chain recombines TRBV7-8 with TRBJ2-7; 8 nucleotides match TRBD2. The germline V gene has CDR1 SGHVS and CDR2 FQNEAQ. This CDR3 comprises 13 residues. Trimming cost V 3 bases and J 2 bases; bases outside gene matches: 0. CDR3 region: CASSLTSAYEQYF. The CDR3 bases that were read are TGTGCCAGCAGCTTGACTAGCGCCTACGAG.

Regarding this clone: Coverage ceases 3 residues before the CDR3 finishes, and the germline J gene fills in the end. V is TRBV18 and J is TRBJ1-1; D is undetermined. The germline V gene encodes CDR1 KGHSH and CDR2 LQKENI. The CDR3 sequence is 14 residues long. V was clipped by 2 bases and J by 2 bases, with 9 bases between them. This chain's CDR3 is CASSPNYSNTEAFF. The sequenced part of the CDR3 DNA is TGTGCCAGCTCACCAAATTACAGTAACACTGAA.

Comment on this clone: The read gets to within 3 residues of the CDR3 end, and the germline J gene fills in the rest. The gene calls are TRBV29-1 and TRBJ2-7; 8 bases line up with TRBD1. V was pared by 2 bases and J by 3 bases, with 6 bases of the junction left unmatched. In germline, CDR1 is SQVTM, CDR2 ANQGSEA. This CDR3 is 14 amino acids long. The covered CDR3 bases are TGCAGCGTTGAAACACAGGGGGTAGGCTACGAG. This encodes CSVETQGVGYE. The full-length CDR3 reads as CSVETQGVGYEQYF.

Turning to this clone: The read gets to within 3 residues of the CDR3 end, and the germline J gene fills in the rest. The genes are TRBV29-1 and TRBJ1-5, with a possible D match to TRBD1 (5 bases). CDR3 length: 13 amino acids. Trimming took 6 bases from V and 1 from J, leaving 10 bases between them. Germline V gives CDR1 SQVTM, CDR2 ANQGSEA. The CDR3 is CSVRGGSNQPQHF. CDR3 bases read: TGCAGCGTCCGGGGGGGAAGCAATCAGCCC.

As to this clone: The read terminates 3 residues before the CDR3 end, so the remaining end is supplied by the germline J gene. This chain uses TRBV19 with TRBJ1-1; TRBD1 aligns across 8 bases. CDR1 LNHDA and CDR2 SQIVND come from the germline V gene (reference sequence). V shed 0 bases, J shed 4 bases, and the junction held 4 bases outside the gene matches. This CDR3 has 15 amino acids. The CDR3 is CASSIDGQGGTEAFF. The covered CDR3 bases are TGTGCCAGTAGTATAGATGGACAGGGAGGCACTGAA.

A remark on this clone: With the read ending 3 residues before the CDR3 end, the germline J gene is used to fill in that end. The chain uses TRBV18 and TRBJ2-7; 8 bases align to TRBD2. The CDR3 loop spans 14 amino acids. Germline V gene lookup returns CDR1 KGHSH and CDR2 LQKENI. The V segment lost 3 bases and the J segment 3 bases; nucleotides outside the gene matches: 4. CDR3 protein: CASSPAGGNYEQYF. The CDR3 DNA, read in part, is TGTGCCAGCTCACCGGCGGGGGGTAACTACGAG.

In regard to this clone: The read is 3 residues too short to cover the CDR3 end, so that end is filled in from the germline J gene. The J gene is TRBJ2-1, the V gene TRBV7-3; TRBD2 agrees at 15 bases. Trimming cost V 5 bases and J 8 bases; bases outside gene matches: 7. The CDR3 is 16 amino acids. Germline loops: CDR1 SGHTA, CDR2 FQGTGA. CDR3 protein: CASSAGLAGGMYEQFF. The covered CDR3 bases are TGTGCCAGCAGCGCAGGACTAGCGGGGGGGATGTATGAG. Variable domain in full (rest from reference TRBV7-3 and TRBJ2-1): GAGVSQTPSNKVTEKGKYVELRCDPISGHTALYWYRQSLGQGPEFLIYFQGTGAADDSGLPNDRFFAVRPEGSVSTLKIQRTERGDSAVYLCASSAGLAGGMYEQFFGPGTRLTVL.

To note about this clone: The CDR3 end lies 3 residues beyond the end of the read and is filled in from the germline J gene. The chain links TRBV6-1 to TRBJ1-2; D possibly corresponds to TRBD1 (5 bases). Trimming removed 3 bases at V and 7 bases at J, with 12 bases between. In germline, CDR1 is MNHNS, CDR2 SASEGT. This CDR3 spans 13 amino acids. Partial CDR3 DNA: TGTGCCAGCAGTGAGGACAACCGCCCTGGC. It codes for CASSEDNRPG. The complete CDR3 sequence is CASSEDNRPGYTF.